The 17 T cell receptor beta chains listed next were all sequenced from one sample in a study of T cell changes during pregnancy in multiple sclerosis. The method was immunoSEQ multiplex PCR; TCRdb's version includes in-frame clones alone and lacks a portion of them. The sample contains just under 70,000 clones, about 90% of which appear only once. This specimen consisted of peripheral blood, obtained in the second trimester of pregnancy. Every receptor here comes from a female donor with multiple sclerosis, enrolled in a pregnancy study.

V usage is TRBV11-1 and J usage is TRBJ2-5; TRBD2 might be the D (6 bases). This CDR3 has 14 residues. Germline V lookup: CDR1 SGHAT, CDR2 FQDESV (reference sequence). Trimming removed 5 bases at V and 3 bases at J, with 13 bases between. CDR3 coding DNA: TGTGCCAGCAGCCAGAGGGGACTCGAAGAGACCCAGTACTTC. It encodes CASSQRGLEETQYF. The entire variable domain, with the rest obtained from reference TRBV11-1 and TRBJ2-5, is as follows: EAEVAQSPRYKITEKSQAVAFWCDPISGHATLYWYRQILGQGPELLVQFQDESVVDDSQLPKDRFSAERLKGVDSTLKIQPAELGDSAMYLCASSQRGLEETQYFGPGTRLLVL.

The chain employs TRBV5-1 and TRBJ2-3; the match to TRBD2 covers 7 bases. Germline lookup yields CDR1 SGHRS and CDR2 YFSETQ. The J segment lost 1 base and the V segment lost 3 bases, leaving 5 bases of the junction unmatched. The CDR3 loop spans 15 amino acids. The CDR3 nucleotides read TGCGCCAGCAGCTCCCGGACTAGTGGCACAGATACGCAGTATTTT. Residues: CASSSRTSGTDTQYF.

The J gene is TRBJ2-4, the V gene TRBV7-2, with TRBD2 identical over 8 bases. Germline V CDR1 and CDR2: SGHTA, FQGNSA. Germline trimming cut 6 bases from V and 6 bases from J; bases unmatched to any gene: 10. The CDR3 spans 15 residues. The CDR3 loop reads CASSRAGTRVNIQYF. CDR3 in DNA: TGTGCCAGCAGTCGAGCTGGGACTAGGGTAAACATTCAGTACTTC. Combining the CDR3 with reference TRBV7-2 and TRBJ2-4 gives the whole variable domain GAGVSQSPSNKVTEKGKDVELRCDPISGHTALYWYRQSLGQGLEFLIYFQGNSAPDKSGLPSDRFSAERTGGSVSTLTIQRTQQEDSAVYLCASSRAGTRVNIQYFGAGTRLSVL.

V and J are TRBV5-6 and TRBJ1-6, with 10 bases fitting TRBD1. V gave up 4 bases and J gave up 6 bases; unmatched junction bases: 10. Germline V CDR1 and CDR2: SGHDT, YYEEEE. This CDR3 comprises 17 residues. As DNA, the CDR3 is TGTGCCAGCAGCCTACGGGACAGGGGACCATCTAATTCACCCCTCCACTTT. It codes for CASSLRDRGPSNSPLHF.

The chain couples TRBV9 to TRBJ1-2; tentative D call: TRBD1 (6 bases). Germline loops: CDR1 SGDLS, CDR2 YYNGEE. The CDR3 has 16 amino acids. Between the trimmed V and J ends, which lost 4 bases and 2 bases, there was a span of 18 bases. For the CDR3, the DNA is TGTGCCAGCAGCCCACTGGAGGACAGATGGAACTATGGCTACACCTTC. This gives the protein CASSPLEDRWNYGYTF.

This chain links TRBV11-2 with TRBJ2-7, with 8 bases aligning to TRBD2. The V and J ends lost 5 bases and 5 bases, in that order; junction bases with no gene match: 11. The CDR3 runs 15 residues. In germline, CDR1 is SGHAT, CDR2 FQNNGV. CDR3 nucleotide sequence: TGTGCCAGCAGCAGGACCGGGACTAGTCTGCACGAGCAGTACTTC. This gives the protein CASSRTGTSLHEQYF. Variable domain in full (rest from reference TRBV11-2 and TRBJ2-7): EAGVAQSPRYKIIEKRQSVAFWCNPISGHATLYWYQQILGQGPKLLIQFQNNGVVDDSQLPKDRFSAERLKGVDSTLKIQPAKLEDSAVYLCASSRTGTSLHEQYFGPGTRLTVT.

This rearrangement joins TRBV10-2 to TRBJ1-6, with 10 bases identical to TRBD1. This CDR3 region has 20 residues. Germline V gene lookup returns CDR1 WSHSY and CDR2 SAAADI. Unmatched junction bases numbered 15, after V lost 0 bases and J lost 7 bases. CDR3 sequence: CASSESGPILLGQGNSPLHF. CDR3 bases: TGCGCCAGCAGTGAGTCGGGGCCTATTTTATTGGGACAGGGGAATTCACCCCTCCACTTT.

V gene TRBV6-1 combines with J gene TRBJ2-1, with D possibly matching TRBD2 (7 bases). Trimming left V 6 bases short and J 9 bases short, with 12 bases between. The CDR3 spans 12 residues. Germline V CDR1 and CDR2: MNHNS, SASEGT. The CDR3 loop reads CASRGGPGEQFF. CDR3 nucleotides: TGTGCCAGCAGGGGGGGGCCCGGTGAGCAGTTCTTC.

The chain joins TRBV7-3 to TRBJ2-1, with TRBD2 as a possible D gene (6 bases). Germline V gives CDR1 SGHTA, CDR2 FQGTGA. This CDR3 comprises 15 residues. With 4 bases removed from V and 4 bases from J, the gap between germline ends came to 14 bases. The CDR3 nucleotides read TGTGCCAGCAGCTCGGGGCTCCGGGAGTACAATGAGCAGTTCTTC. This sequence encodes CASSSGLREYNEQFF.

The V gene is TRBV18, the J gene TRBJ1-2, with D possibly matching TRBD1 (5 bases). Trimming took 1 base from V and 8 from J, leaving 14 bases between them. CDR1 KGHSH and CDR2 LQKENI come from the germline V gene. The CDR3 consists of 14 residues. The CDR3 loop reads CASSPLSRVEGYTF. CDR3 nucleotide sequence: TGTGCCAGCTCACCACTAAGCAGGGTGGAGGGCTACACCTTC.

The V and J genes are TRBV7-2 and TRBJ2-1, with TRBD2 matching over 8 bases. Trimming removed 1 base from V and 4 bases from J; junction bases left unmatched: 6. The CDR3 contains 16 residues. Germline CDR1 and CDR2: SGHTA and FQGNSA. This CDR3 reads CASSLGSGGGYNEQFF. The CDR3 DNA reads TGTGCCAGCAGCTTAGGATCAGGCGGGGGGTACAATGAGCAGTTCTTC.

This chain joins TRBV29-1 and TRBJ1-3, with no clear D. The CDR3 covers 13 residues. Germline V gives CDR1 SQVTM, CDR2 ANQGSEA. Trimming took off 2 bases at V and 0 bases at J, with 5 bases between the two ends. CDR3 loop: CSVETGSGNTIYF. The CDR3 DNA sequence: TGCAGCGTTGAAACCGGCTCTGGAAACACCATATATTTT.

This rearrangement joins TRBV7-2 to TRBJ2-1; perhaps TRBD1 as D (6 bases). The CDR3 extends over 16 amino acids. The germline gives CDR1 SGHTA, CDR2 FQGNSA. Between the trimmed V and J ends, which lost 5 bases and 3 bases, there was a span of 17 bases. The CDR3 DNA reads as TGTGCCAGCAGCCCAGTAGGGACAAATGGCTACAATGAGCAGTTCTTC. Its translation is CASSPVGTNGYNEQFF.

This rearrangement joins TRBV9 to TRBJ2-5; 11 nucleotides align to TRBD2. Germline CDR1 SGDLS, CDR2 YYNGEE. This CDR3 is 15 amino acids long. J was trimmed by 7 bases and V by 2 bases; bases with no gene match: 7. Here the CDR3 reads CASSVLAGGEGTQYF. DNA of the CDR3: TGTGCCAGCAGCGTCCTAGCGGGGGGCGAAGGGACCCAGTACTTC.

This clone has a handful of counts. The chain couples TRBV9 to TRBJ1-2, with D maybe TRBD1 (6 bases). Looked up from germline, CDR1 is SGDLS and CDR2 is YYNGEE. The V end was cut by 3 bases, the J end by 8 bases, with 11 bases between. The CDR3 spans 12 residues. The CDR3 region has the DNA TGTGCCAGCAGCGGGGACATGGGCGGCTACACCTTC. As protein: CASSGDMGGYTF.

The chain combines TRBV7-3 with TRBJ2-7; 10 bases are shared with TRBD1. The CDR3 totals 15 residues. CDR1 and CDR2 (germline): SGHTA, FQGTGA. V dropped 2 bases and J dropped 0; count of bases not matched to a gene: 1. The CDR3 region is CASSLGTGVSYEQYF. The DNA of the CDR3 is TGTGCCAGCAGCTTAGGGACAGGGGTCTCCTACGAGCAGTACTTC.

The gene calls are TRBV11-2 and TRBJ1-2, with D possibly TRBD1 on 6 matching bases. The germline V gene has CDR1 SGHAT and CDR2 FQNNGV. Trimming removed 3 bases at V and 4 bases at J, with 12 bases between. The CDR3 contains 14 residues. The CDR3 nucleotides read TGTGCCAGCAGCTTGACAGACAGGTTCTATGGCTACACCTTC. Residues: CASSLTDRFYGYTF.